Below are 29 T cell receptor beta chains sequenced from a single sample in a study of blood T cell repertoires in COVID-19. Here immunoSEQ multiplex PCR was the method, and the copy in TCRdb shows in-frame clones only, minus some. The sample has around 360,000 clones, approximately 87% seen once. The sequenced sample consisted of PBMCs or T cells enriched from blood (not recorded which). These TCRs come from a middle-aged man in a cohort exposed to, infected with or recovered from COVID-19 (not recorded which).

The chain employs TRBV24-1 and TRBJ2-1, with D possibly TRBD1 on 6 matching bases. This CDR3 has 16 residues. Trimming pared 5 bases from V and 6 bases from J, leaving 19 bases between. Germline CDR1 and CDR2: KGHDR and SFDVKD. CDR3 loop: CATSGGSGVGLNEQFF. CDR3 DNA sequence: TGTGCCACCAGTGGAGGTTCAGGGGTGGGTCTCAATGAGCAGTTCTTC.

This chain uses TRBV5-4 with TRBJ2-7, with 13 bases fitting TRBD2. The trim removed 2 bases at V and 5 bases at J, leaving 4 bases unmatched. Germline loops: CDR1 SGHNT, CDR2 YYREEE (reference sequence). The CDR3 consists of 15 residues. The CDR3 DNA reads TGTGCCAGCAGCTTCAGGACTAGCGGGAGCCACGAGCAGTACTTC. This gives the protein CASSFRTSGSHEQYF. Looking up the rest from reference TRBV5-4 and TRBJ2-7 gives the full variable domain: ETGVTQSPTHLIKTRGQQVTLRCSSQSGHNTVSWYQQALGQGPQFIFQYYREEENGRGNFPPRFSGLQFPNYSSELNVNALELDDSALYLCASSFRTSGSHEQYFGPGTRLTVT.

This chain connects TRBV19 to TRBJ2-1; 11 positions match TRBD2. With V trimmed by 5 bases and J by 7 bases, 7 bases remained unmatched. Germline V CDR1 and CDR2: LNHDA, SQIVND (reference sequence). The CDR3 consists of 15 residues. In nucleotides, the CDR3 is TGTGCCAGTAGTCGAACTAGCGGGAGTCCTAATGAGCAGTTCTTC. Encoded protein: CASSRTSGSPNEQFF.

Turning to this clone: The sample carries other DNA sequences with the same CDR3. The chain has TRBV6-5 and TRBJ1-1; D is perhaps TRBD1 (6 bases). The V end was cut by 5 bases, the J end by 1 base, with 8 bases between. CDR1 MNHEY and CDR2 SVGAGI come from the germline V gene. The CDR3 has 13 amino acids. This chain's CDR3 is CASSPTGNTEAFF. CDR3 DNA sequence: TGTGCCAGCAGTCCGACAGGGAACACTGAAGCTTTCTTT.

V is TRBV11-2 and J is TRBJ2-7; the D gene is possibly TRBD2 (6 bases). The CDR3 loop spans 16 amino acids. The germline V gene has CDR1 SGHAT and CDR2 FQNNGV. Deletions cut 3 bases from V and 2 bases from J, with 17 bases between. This chain's CDR3 is CASSLAAGRRAYEQYF. CDR3 DNA sequence: TGTGCCAGCAGCTTGGCAGCAGGGCGGAGGGCCTACGAGCAGTACTTC.

The J gene is TRBJ2-1, the V gene TRBV7-2, with no clear D. The CDR3 is made up of 12 amino acids. Trimming shortened V by 5 bases and J by 7 bases, and 9 bases separated the two germline ends. Germline values: CDR1 SGHTA, CDR2 FQGNSA. Written as DNA, the CDR3 is TGTGCCAGCAGCCTTAGTCGGAATGAGCAGTTCTTC. Its translation is CASSLSRNEQFF.

This clone appeared a single time. This chain links TRBV10-1 with TRBJ2-7; 11 bases line up with TRBD2. This CDR3 has 15 amino acids. Germline V gene lookup returns CDR1 WNHNN and CDR2 SYGVQD (reference sequence). Trimming at V came to 3 bases and at J to 4 bases, leaving 5 bases not matched to a gene. CDR3: CASSDSLAGEYEQYF. Written as DNA, the CDR3 is TGCGCCAGCAGTGACTCACTAGCGGGAGAGTACGAGCAGTACTTC.

CDR3 region: CASSFRGETQYF. CDR3 in DNA: TGTGCCAGCAGTTTCAGGGGGGAGACCCAGTACTTC. The chain combines TRBV28 with TRBJ2-5, with TRBD1 identical over 7 bases. V lost 3 bases to trimming and J lost 5 bases; unmatched junction nucleotides: 0. The germline CDR1 and CDR2 sequences are MDHEN and SYDVKM. The CDR3 spans 12 residues.

This chain connects TRBV2 to TRBJ1-6, with 7 nucleotides matching TRBD1. This CDR3 is built from 14 residues. The V gene's germline CDR1 is SNHLY and CDR2 FYNNEI. J was trimmed by 9 bases and V by 7 bases; bases with no gene match: 9. For the CDR3, the DNA is TGTGCCAGCAAAGTAACAGGGGTGACTTCACCCCTCCACTTT. It specifies CASKVTGVTSPLHF.

The CDR3, as DNA: TGTGCCAGCAGCTCTTGGGCCTCGGGACAGGGCTACAATGAGCAGTTCTTC. The encoded protein is CASSSWASGQGYNEQFF. V and J are TRBV28 and TRBJ2-1; 9 nucleotides agree with TRBD1. Germline CDR1 reads MDHEN; CDR2 reads SYDVKM. The CDR3 runs 17 residues. J gave up 3 bases and V 6 bases, and 12 bases lay outside the gene matches.

As for this clone: This specimen includes other DNA sequences encoding the same CDR3. The CDR3 is CASSSSGYEQYF. The DNA of the CDR3 is TGTGCCAGCAGTTCTAGCGGCTACGAGCAGTACTTC. This chain uses TRBV27 with TRBJ2-7, with 7 bases identical to TRBD2. The CDR3 spans 12 residues. CDR1 and CDR2 from the germline V gene are MNHEY and SMNVEV (reference sequence). The junction had 0 bases not matched to a gene; V was cut back by 4 bases and J by 3 bases.

The rearrangement joins TRBV4-1 to TRBJ2-7, with TRBD2 matching 8 bases. Germline V lookup: CDR1 MGHRA, CDR2 YSYEKL. The CDR3 length is 15 residues. Germline trimming cut 3 bases from V and 3 bases from J; bases unmatched to any gene: 7. The chain's CDR3 is CASSQPGTSGYEQYF. CDR3 DNA sequence: TGCGCCAGCAGCCAGCCGGGAACTAGCGGCTACGAGCAGTACTTC.

V and J are TRBV4-1 and TRBJ1-4, with 9 positions matching TRBD1. Trimming cost V 6 bases and J 7 bases; bases outside gene matches: 6. The germline gives CDR1 MGHRA, CDR2 YSYEKL. The CDR3 is made up of 14 amino acids. CDR3: CASSRDRAGEKLFF. In DNA, the CDR3 is TGCGCCAGCAGTAGGGACAGGGCGGGTGAAAAACTGTTTTTT.

The gene calls are TRBV5-1 and TRBJ1-3, with TRBD1 as a possible D gene (5 bases). This CDR3 comprises 14 residues. Germline V gives CDR1 SGHRS, CDR2 YFSETQ. V lost 4 bases, J lost 4 bases, and 12 bases lay in between. In nucleotides, the CDR3 is TGCGCCAGCAGCCCAGGGTATTCCGGAAACACCATATATTTT. Translating gives CASSPGYSGNTIYF.

The chain joins TRBV18 to TRBJ2-1; 7 nucleotides align to TRBD2. Trimming removed 3 bases from V and 4 bases from J; junction bases left unmatched: 3. Germline V gene sequence: CDR1 KGHSH, CDR2 LQKENI. There are 14 residues in the CDR3. The CDR3 loop is CASSPLREYNEQFF. CDR3 DNA: TGTGCCAGCTCACCGTTGCGGGAGTACAATGAGCAGTTCTTC.

V usage is TRBV6-5 and J usage is TRBJ1-6; no definite D call. The CDR3 loop spans 15 amino acids. Germline CDR1 and CDR2: MNHEY and SVGAGI. Trimming took 2 bases from V and 9 from J, leaving 14 bases between them. CDR3 nucleotide sequence: TGTGCCAGCAGTTACCAGCGAAATTTAGCTTCACCCCTCCACTTT. This encodes CASSYQRNLASPLHF.

This sequence joins TRBV5-1 and TRBJ1-6, with a tentative D call TRBD1 (6 bases). Trimming removed 1 base at V and 9 bases at J, with 11 bases between. The CDR3 covers 14 residues. Per germline, CDR1 SGHRS and CDR2 YFSETQ. The DNA for the CDR3 is TGCGCCAGCAGCTTGACAGGGCTTCGTTCACCCCTCCACTTT. Its translation: CASSLTGLRSPLHF.

In its sample, this clone was seen once. The CDR3 DNA sequence: TGTGCCAGCAGCCAGAGTAGAAATAATAACTATGGCTACACCTTC. It is translated as CASSQSRNNNYGYTF. The chain couples TRBV3-1 (or the pseudogene TRBV3-2) to TRBJ1-2, with D unresolved. Germline V gives CDR1 LGHDT, CDR2 YNNKEL (reference sequence). The CDR3 is made up of 15 amino acids. V gave up 3 bases and J gave up 1 base, with 12 bases separating them.

This clone has a single count. This sequence joins TRBV11-2 and TRBJ2-2; D possibly corresponds to TRBD2 (5 bases). The CDR3 contains 15 residues. V lost 1 base and J lost 5, with 11 bases in between. Looked up from germline, CDR1 is SGHAT and CDR2 is FQNNGV. The CDR3 sequence is CASSLGGRKTGELFF. The CDR3 bases are TGTGCCAGCAGCTTAGGAGGGAGAAAGACCGGGGAGCTGTTTTTT.

This rearrangement joins TRBV5-8 to TRBJ2-7; a weak D match, TRBD2 (6 bases). Trimming shortened V by 3 bases and J by 5 bases, and 18 bases separated the two germline ends. Germline V gene sequence: CDR1 SGHTS, CDR2 YDEGEE. This CDR3 comprises 15 residues. CDR3 in DNA: TGTGCCAGCAGCTCGACGACTAGTCCGACAGACGAGCAGTACTTC. Translation: CASSSTTSPTDEQYF.

This chain links TRBV29-1 with TRBJ2-3; maybe TRBD2 (7 bases). V dropped 7 bases and J dropped 6 bases, with 17 bases sitting between them. This CDR3 has 13 residues. CDR1 is SQVTM and CDR2 is ANQGSEA in the germline V gene. The CDR3 protein is CSAKGGAPDTQYF. The CDR3 bases are TGCAGCGCCAAGGGGGGGGCCCCCGATACGCAGTATTTT.

J is TRBJ1-2 and V is TRBV7-8; D is unclear. This CDR3 has 13 amino acids. V shed 0 bases and J shed 4 bases, with 6 bases lying between them. Germline V CDR1 and CDR2: SGHVS, FQNEAQ. CDR3 nucleotide sequence: TGTGCCAGCAGCTTAGCTACGGGCTATGGCTACACCTTC. Translation gives CASSLATGYGYTF.

The chain couples TRBV5-4 to TRBJ1-2; TRBD1 matches at 10 bases. The trim removed 4 bases at V and 14 bases at J, leaving 11 bases unmatched. Germline V gene sequence: CDR1 SGHNT, CDR2 YYREEE (reference sequence). The CDR3 has 13 amino acids. The CDR3 DNA reads as TGTGCCAGCAGCGGACCCGGGACAGGGGAAACTACCTTC. It is translated as CASSGPGTGETTF.

The genes are TRBV7-2 and TRBJ2-7, with a possible D match to TRBD2 (6 bases). V lost 1 base, J lost 5 bases, and 12 bases lay in between. The CDR3 is 14 amino acids. The V gene's germline CDR1 is SGHTA and CDR2 FQGNSA. The CDR3: CASSLGRERNEQYF. The CDR3 DNA reads as TGTGCCAGCAGCTTAGGCCGGGAGCGGAACGAGCAGTACTTC.

This clone was seen more than once but under ten times. The chain is built from TRBV3-1 (or the pseudogene TRBV3-2) and TRBJ1-1; TRBD1 matches 10 bases. The J segment lost 6 bases and the V segment lost 2 bases, leaving 6 bases of the junction unmatched. Germline-derived CDR1 and CDR2 are LGHDT and YNNKEL (reference sequence). This CDR3 has 15 residues. Written as DNA, the CDR3 is TGTGCCAGCAGCCAAATGGACAGGGGGAGATCTGAAGCTTTCTTT. Translating gives CASSQMDRGRSEAFF.

The chain carries TRBV10-2 and TRBJ2-1; 7 positions agree with TRBD1. Germline CDR1 WSHSY, CDR2 SAAADI. With 5 bases clipped from V and 5 bases from J, the junction kept 6 bases outside the gene matches. CDR3 length: 14 amino acids. In DNA form, the CDR3 reads TGCGCCAGCAGTCCGTTAGGGGGCCACAATGAGCAGTTCTTC. Its protein is CASSPLGGHNEQFF.

The count of this clone is one. CDR3 in DNA: TGTGCCAGCAGATACTCTTCCGGACAGCTCTATGGCTACACCTTC. As protein: CASRYSSGQLYGYTF. The chain recombines TRBV7-9 with TRBJ1-2, with D possibly matching TRBD1 (6 bases). The V and J ends lost 6 bases and 4 bases respectively, with 18 bases between them. CDR3 length equals 15 residues. Germline V CDR1 and CDR2: SEHNR, FQNEAQ (reference sequence).

The genes are TRBV6-1 and TRBJ2-7; tentative D call: TRBD1 (5 bases). The CDR3 has 14 amino acids. The germline gives CDR1 MNHNS, CDR2 SASEGT. The V end lost 1 base, the J end lost 6 bases, and 13 bases lay between the germline ends. The CDR3 nucleotides read TGTGCCAGCAGTGAAGGGACAAGCGCTCGCGAGCAGTACTTC. Its protein product is CASSEGTSAREQYF.

The genes are TRBV5-1 and TRBJ2-3; 10 positions agree with TRBD1. CDR3 length: 15 amino acids. V was clipped by 6 bases and J by 1 base; unmatched bases: 5. CDR1 SGHRS and CDR2 YFSETQ come from the germline V gene. The CDR3 is CASTVDRGRTDTQYF. The CDR3 nucleotides are TGCGCCAGCACCGTTGACAGGGGGCGCACAGATACGCAGTATTTT.